The 3 T cell receptor beta chains below all came from one sample that was sequenced in a study of blood T cell repertoires in COVID-19. Assay used: immunoSEQ multiplex PCR; TCRdb lists only in-frame clones, some missing. The sample lists some 100,000 clones; more than 65% were seen once. The sequenced sample was peripheral blood. These TCRs come from a man in his fifties or sixties with acute or convalescent COVID-19.

The chain links TRBV7-8 to TRBJ1-5; TRBD1 agrees at 7 bases. The length of the CDR3 is 18 residues. The ends lost 5 bases at V and 3 bases at J; junction bases unmatched: 16. Per germline, CDR1 SGHVS and CDR2 FQNEAQ. The CDR3 protein is CASSEIGAGTAFNQPQHF. The CDR3 coding sequence is TGTGCCAGCAGCGAAATTGGGGCCGGGACAGCGTTCAATCAGCCCCAGCATTTT.

The chain links TRBV11-2 to TRBJ2-4; D is possibly TRBD2 (7 bases). CDR1 is SGHAT, CDR2 FQNNGV, per germline. Trimming removed 0 bases from V and 2 bases from J, with 23 bases in between. The CDR3 loop spans 20 amino acids. The CDR3 loop is CASSLEGGALVPLTKNIQYF. The DNA of the CDR3 is TGTGCCAGCAGCTTAGAAGGGGGGGCCCTTGTGCCGCTTACCAAAAACATTCAGTACTTC.

The chain combines TRBV3-1 (or the pseudogene TRBV3-2) with TRBJ2-4, with 12 positions matching TRBD2. The V segment lost 0 bases and the J segment 3 bases; nucleotides outside the gene matches: 3. The germline V gene encodes CDR1 LGHDT and CDR2 YNNKEL (reference sequence). The CDR3 loop spans 17 amino acids. The CDR3 loop is CASSQDLAGGVKNIQYF. The CDR3 region has the DNA TGTGCCAGCAGCCAAGATCTAGCGGGAGGGGTCAAAAACATTCAGTACTTC.